This TCR beta chain comes out of a study of naive and memory T cell subsets. Study results and caveats: The RNA method is potentially sensitive to activation and differentiation changes.

TCR cDNA received a 3' ligated oligonucleotide that carried a UMI. Whole blood, 2 to 2.5 ml, came from adult healthy volunteers. Cells were not sorted; total RNA input targeted about 1 to 1,100 ng. V trimming: 6 bases; J trimming: 3 bases; junction bases outside the gene matches: 7. Germline assignment: CDR1 SQVTM and CDR2 ANQGSEA. The CDR3 consists of 13 residues. This clonotype showed up many times. The antigen remains unidentified. Ligated cDNA underwent four rounds of PCR with nested alpha and beta constant region primers and SP2. Reverse transcription of blood and skin TCR RNA was primed at alpha and beta constant regions. TCRdb re-called the 5' RACE reads through MiXCR, storing one row per CDR3 protein. The table includes about 32,000 distinct CDR3 sequences, over 15% detected once.

The J gene is TRBJ1-2, the V gene TRBV29-1; 7 bases are shared with TRBD1. The sequence was obtained from a female donor in good health. Here the CDR3 reads CSVYRGYYYGYTF. The CDR3 region has the DNA TGCAGCGTATACAGGGGATACTACTATGGCTACACCTTC.